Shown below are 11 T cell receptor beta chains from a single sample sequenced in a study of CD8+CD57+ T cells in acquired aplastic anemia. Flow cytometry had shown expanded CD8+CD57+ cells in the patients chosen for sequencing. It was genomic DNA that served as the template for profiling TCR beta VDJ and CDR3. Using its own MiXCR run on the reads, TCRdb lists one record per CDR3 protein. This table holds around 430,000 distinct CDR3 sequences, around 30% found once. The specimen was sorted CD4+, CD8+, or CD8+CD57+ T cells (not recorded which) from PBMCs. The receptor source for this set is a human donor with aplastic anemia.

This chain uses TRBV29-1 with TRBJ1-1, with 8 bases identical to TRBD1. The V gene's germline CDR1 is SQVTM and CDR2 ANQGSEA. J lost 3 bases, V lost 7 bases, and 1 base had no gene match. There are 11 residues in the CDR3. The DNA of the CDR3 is TGCAGCGCAGGGGGCCACACTGAAGCTTTCTTT. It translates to CSAGGHTEAFF.

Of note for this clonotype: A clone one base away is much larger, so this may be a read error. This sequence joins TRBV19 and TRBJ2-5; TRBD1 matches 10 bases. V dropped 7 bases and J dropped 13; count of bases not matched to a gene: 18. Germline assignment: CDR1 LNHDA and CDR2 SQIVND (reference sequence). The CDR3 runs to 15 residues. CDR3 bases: TGTGCCAGTACCCAGACAGGGGGCGCATTGTGGTCCCGGTACTTC. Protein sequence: CASTQTGGALWSRYF.

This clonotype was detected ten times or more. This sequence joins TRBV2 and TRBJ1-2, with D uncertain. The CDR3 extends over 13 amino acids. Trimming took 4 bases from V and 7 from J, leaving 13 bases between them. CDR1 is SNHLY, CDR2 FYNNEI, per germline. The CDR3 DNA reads TGTGCCAGCAGTGTCATGGAAACGGCTGGCTACACCTTC. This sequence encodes CASSVMETAGYTF.

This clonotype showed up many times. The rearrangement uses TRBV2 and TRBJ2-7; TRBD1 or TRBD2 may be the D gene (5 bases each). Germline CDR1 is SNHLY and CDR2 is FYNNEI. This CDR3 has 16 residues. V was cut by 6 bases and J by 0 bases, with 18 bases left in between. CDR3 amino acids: CASSLNRDGGSYEQYF. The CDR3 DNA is TGTGCCAGCAGCCTAAACCGGGACGGCGGCTCCTACGAGCAGTACTTC.

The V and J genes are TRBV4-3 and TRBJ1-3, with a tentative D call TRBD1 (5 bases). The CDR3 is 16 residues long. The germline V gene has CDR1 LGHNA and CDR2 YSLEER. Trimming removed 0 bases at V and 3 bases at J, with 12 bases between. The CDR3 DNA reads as TGCGCCAGCAGCCAAGATACGGGGCTAGGTGGAAACACCATATATTTT. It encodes CASSQDTGLGGNTIYF.

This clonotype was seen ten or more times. As DNA, the CDR3 is TGTGCCAGCAGCAGGGTGTGGGACACTGAAGCTTTCTTT. Its translation is CASSRVWDTEAFF. The chain employs TRBV6-1 and TRBJ1-1; perhaps TRBD1 as D (5 bases). Trimming took 6 bases from V and 3 from J, leaving 11 bases between them. Germline CDR1 MNHNS, CDR2 SASEGT. This CDR3 is 13 amino acids long.

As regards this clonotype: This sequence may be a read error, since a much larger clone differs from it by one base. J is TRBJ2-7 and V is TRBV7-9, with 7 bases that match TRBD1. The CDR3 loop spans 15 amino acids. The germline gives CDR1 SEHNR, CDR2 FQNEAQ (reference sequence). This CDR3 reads CASSLATGPSYEQHF. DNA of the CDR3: TGTGCCAGCAGCTTAGCGACAGGGCCGTCCTACGAGCAGCACTTC.

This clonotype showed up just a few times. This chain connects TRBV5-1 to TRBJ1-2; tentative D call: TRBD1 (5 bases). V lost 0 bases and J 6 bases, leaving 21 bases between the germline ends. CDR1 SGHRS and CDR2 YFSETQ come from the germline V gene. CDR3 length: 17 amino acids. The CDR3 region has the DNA TGCGCCAGCAGCTTGGTCTCGAAGGTGGGGCAGGAGGATGGCTACACCTTC. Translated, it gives CASSLVSKVGQEDGYTF.

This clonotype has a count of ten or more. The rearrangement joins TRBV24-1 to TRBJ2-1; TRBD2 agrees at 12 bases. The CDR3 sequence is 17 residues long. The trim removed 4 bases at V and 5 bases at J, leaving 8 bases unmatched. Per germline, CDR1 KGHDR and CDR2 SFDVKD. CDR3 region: CATSDPTSGSVNNEQFF. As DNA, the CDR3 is TGTGCCACCAGTGACCCGACTAGCGGGAGTGTCAACAATGAGCAGTTCTTC.

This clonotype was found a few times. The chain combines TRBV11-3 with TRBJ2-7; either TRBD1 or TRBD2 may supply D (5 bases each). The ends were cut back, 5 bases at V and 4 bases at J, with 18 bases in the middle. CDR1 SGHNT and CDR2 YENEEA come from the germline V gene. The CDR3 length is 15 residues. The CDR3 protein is CASSASPGTAYEQYF. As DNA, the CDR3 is TGTGCCAGCAGCGCCTCCCCCGGGACGGCGTACGAGCAGTACTTC.

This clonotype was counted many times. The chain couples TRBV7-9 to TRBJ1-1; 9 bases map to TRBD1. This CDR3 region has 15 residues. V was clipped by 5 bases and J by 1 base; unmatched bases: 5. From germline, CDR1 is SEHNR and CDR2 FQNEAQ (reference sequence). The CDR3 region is CASSTRDRANTEAFF. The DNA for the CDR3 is TGTGCCAGCAGCACGCGGGACAGGGCGAACACTGAAGCTTTCTTT.